The 2 T cell receptor beta chains below all came from one sample that was sequenced in a study of cytomegalovirus exposure and HLA in healthy donors. Use of 60 Vbeta and 13 Jbeta primers characterized the PCR. TCRdb's table, derived via immunoSEQ multiplex PCR, lists solely in-frame clones and lacks some. The sample records 160,000 or so clones, approximately 72% being singletons. The sample comprised PBMCs. These receptors originate from a human donor in good health.

The table lists this clone with a count of one. This chain uses TRBV6-5 with TRBJ2-7; 9 nucleotides agree with TRBD1. Per germline, CDR1 MNHEY and CDR2 SVGAGI. The CDR3 totals 14 residues. V was pared by 6 bases and J by 2 bases, with 5 bases of the junction left unmatched. CDR3 sequence: CASSRDRATYEQYF. CDR3 coding DNA: TGTGCCAGCAGCCGGGACAGGGCTACCTACGAGCAGTACTTC.

This clone was counted a few times. The V call is TRBV6-1, the J call TRBJ2-1, with D possibly matching TRBD2 (5 bases). The CDR3 contains 13 residues. Germline CDR1 and CDR2: MNHNS and SASEGT. Deletions cut 11 bases from V and 0 bases from J, with 11 bases between. CDR3 sequence reads: CAARGNSYNEQFF. In DNA form, the CDR3 reads TGTGCCGCCCGGGGTAACTCCTACAATGAGCAGTTCTTC.